These T cell receptor beta chains were read from a single sample in a study of T cell changes during pregnancy in multiple sclerosis. Assay used: immunoSEQ multiplex PCR; TCRdb lists only in-frame clones, some missing. Of about 66,000 clones in the sample, roughly nine tenths were seen once. Specimen: CD8+ T cells from peripheral blood mononuclear cells, collected before pregnancy. These receptors all stem from a female donor with multiple sclerosis, enrolled in a pregnancy study. The CDR3 runs from the conserved cysteine through the conserved F or W. Fields, in order: V gene, J gene, clone size, D gene, CDR3 protein, CDR3 DNA. A D gene is named only where the DNA matches it firmly. Not all rows give a size; the values are once, few, many and, for expanded clones, a class.

TRBV13	TRBJ1-2	.	TRBD1	CASSNPGGGYGYTF	TGTGCCAGCAGCAACCCAGGGGGTGGCTATGGCTACACCTTC
TRBV5-6	TRBJ2-5	.	.	CASSPGTKGTQYF	TGTGCCAGCAGCCCCGGGACAAAAGGGACCCAGTACTTC
TRBV2	TRBJ1-5	.	.	CASTFGAAGGNQPQHF	TGTGCCAGCACCTTTGGGGCAGCGGGTGGCAATCAGCCCCAGCATTTT
TRBV14	TRBJ2-3	.	TRBD2	CASSQTELVGIPGTSGFSTDTQYF	TGTGCCAGCAGCCAAACCGAACTCGTCGGGATACCTGGGACTAGCGGGTTTAGCACAGATACGCAGTATTTT
TRBV9	TRBJ2-3	.	.	CASSSPTQDTQYF	TGTGCCAGCAGCTCTCCCACACAAGATACGCAGTATTTT
TRBV6-1	TRBJ2-5	.	TRBD2	CASSGYWGGQETQYF	TGTGCCAGCAGTGGGTACTGGGGGGGACAAGAGACCCAGTACTTC
TRBV19	TRBJ1-1	.	.	CASSMGPEAFF	TGTGCCAGTAGTATGGGCCCTGAAGCTTTCTTT
TRBV7-6	TRBJ2-7	.	.	CASSLSGSTTVEQYF	TGTGCCAGCAGCCTATCCGGTTCTACCACTGTGGAGCAGTACTTC
TRBV9	TRBJ1-1	.	.	CASSVAQGEAFF	TGTGCCAGCAGCGTAGCCCAGGGGGAAGCTTTCTTT
TRBV13	TRBJ2-1	once	.	CASSSFGSAAYNEQFF	TGTGCCAGCAGCTCCTTCGGGAGCGCCGCCTACAATGAGCAGTTCTTC
TRBV5-6	TRBJ1-1	.	TRBD1	CASSLSFGQGAGGSSEAFF	TGTGCCAGCAGCTTGTCTTTCGGACAGGGGGCCGGGGGGTCCTCTGAAGCTTTCTTT
TRBV18	TRBJ2-3	.	TRBD1	CASEGQGNTDTQYF	TGTGCCAGCGAGGGACAGGGGAACACAGATACGCAGTATTTT
TRBV27	TRBJ2-3	.	TRBD2	CASCGGVTDTQYF	TGTGCCAGCTGCGGGGGGGTGACAGATACGCAGTATTTT
TRBV9	TRBJ2-1	once	.	CASSSSQGYNEQFF	TGTGCCAGCAGCTCTAGTCAGGGATACAATGAGCAGTTCTTC
TRBV4-2	TRBJ1-2	.	.	CASSHNTQGDYGYTF	TGTGCCAGCAGCCATAATACACAGGGTGACTATGGCTACACCTTC
TRBV7-9	TRBJ2-7	.	.	CASSLALSSYEQYF	TGTGCCAGCAGCTTAGCGTTGAGCTCCTACGAGCAGTACTTC
TRBV4-1	TRBJ2-7	once	.	CASSPREGGTYEQYF	TGCGCCAGCAGCCCGAGGGAGGGGGGCACCTACGAGCAGTACTTC
TRBV27	TRBJ1-2	.	TRBD1	CASSLGQNYGYTF	TGTGCCAGCAGTTTGGGACAGAACTATGGCTACACCTTC
TRBV15	TRBJ1-2	.	.	CATSREKGELLGYGYTF	TGTGCCACCAGCAGAGAGAAGGGGGAACTGCTCGGCTATGGCTACACCTTC
TRBV11-2	TRBJ2-5	.	.	CASSSNPLGVETQYF	TGTGCCAGCAGCTCCAATCCTCTAGGGGTTGAGACCCAGTACTTC
TRBV7-9	TRBJ1-1	.	TRBD1	CASSSRITGEVGENEAFF	TGTGCCAGCAGCTCTAGAATTACAGGGGAGGTCGGAGAGAATGAAGCTTTCTTT
TRBV6-5	TRBJ1-5	.	.	CASRPGLGQPQHF	TGTGCCAGCAGGCCAGGGTTGGGTCAGCCCCAGCATTTT
TRBV15	TRBJ2-3	.	TRBD2	CATSTYTSIAGQDTQYF	TGTGCCACCAGCACCTACACTAGCATAGCGGGCCAAGATACGCAGTATTTT
TRBV6-5	TRBJ2-7	.	.	CASSYQGPNEQYF	TGTGCCAGCAGTTATCAGGGGCCCAACGAGCAGTACTTC
TRBV27	TRBJ2-5	.	TRBD2	CASSPNRDYQETQYF	TGTGCCAGCAGTCCTAACCGGGACTATCAAGAGACCCAGTACTTC
TRBV27	TRBJ1-5	once	.	CASSLGANQPQHF	TGTGCCAGCAGTTTGGGAGCAAATCAGCCCCAGCATTTT
TRBV13	TRBJ2-7	.	.	CASSLGPGSVYEQYF	TGTGCCAGCAGCTTAGGCCCGGGTTCAGTCTACGAGCAGTACTTC
TRBV7-9	TRBJ1-6	.	.	CASSLTDGGTNSPLHF	TGTGCCAGCAGCTTAACCGACGGGGGAACAAATTCACCCCTCCACTTT
TRBV11-2	TRBJ2-3	.	TRBD2	CASSLVGAGSTDTQYF	TGTGCCAGCAGCTTAGTAGGAGCGGGGAGCACAGATACGCAGTATTTT
TRBV5-1	TRBJ2-7	.	.	CASSPTGTPDYYYEQYF	TGCGCCAGCAGCCCGACAGGGACTCCCGACTACTACTACGAGCAGTACTTC
TRBV13	TRBJ2-3	.	.	CASSGGSTDTQYF	TGTGCCAGCTCAGGGGGGAGCACAGATACGCAGTATTTT
TRBV6-5	TRBJ2-7	.	.	CASIRTEYEQYF	TGTGCCAGCATCAGGACTGAATACGAGCAGTACTTC
TRBV29-1	TRBJ2-5	.	.	CSVDEADQETQYF	TGCAGCGTGGACGAAGCGGACCAAGAGACCCAGTACTTC